The 10 T cell receptor beta chains in this list originate from one sample, sequenced in a study of Graves' ophthalmopathy and Graves' hyperthyroidism. Amplification of TCR beta CDR3 regions used RNA transcripts. HTBI-primed RT-PCR formed the first round, and a multiplex PCR formed the second. MiXCR, applied by TCRdb to the multiplex PCR reads, yields one record per CDR3 protein. The sample holds a few hundred thousand distinct CDR3 sequences, 20% to 25% seen once. Specimen: peripheral blood. These receptors all stem from a woman between 18 and 29 years old with stable Graves' hyperthyroidism.

This clonotype was found many times. The rearrangement links TRBV19 to TRBJ2-7; D possibly uses TRBD1 or TRBD2 (5 bases each). Trimming removed 3 bases at V and 5 bases at J, with 8 bases between. CDR1 LNHDA and CDR2 SQIVND come from the germline V gene (reference sequence). This CDR3 is 12 amino acids long. Here the CDR3 reads CASSIRGHEQYF. The DNA of the CDR3 is TGTGCCAGTAGTATTAGGGGACACGAGCAGTACTTC.

Concerning this clonotype: A read error may explain this, as a much larger clone is one base away. This chain joins TRBV19 and TRBJ2-7; 9 bases match TRBD1. CDR1 and CDR2 (germline): LNHDA, SQIVND (reference sequence). V lost 6 bases, J lost 2 bases, and 5 bases stayed unmatched. The CDR3 consists of 14 residues. CDR3 bases: TGTGCCAGTAGCAACAGGGGGCAAACCTACGAGCAGTACGTC. It codes for CASSNRGQTYEQYV.

This clonotype was seen many times. The chain carries TRBV19 and TRBJ1-1; D not resolved. Germline V gene data show CDR1 as LNHDA and CDR2 as SQIVND (reference sequence). This CDR3 region has 15 residues. The ends were cut back, 4 bases at V and 0 bases at J, with 12 bases in the middle. The DNA of the CDR3 is TGTGCCAGTAGTAAGTCGTTTCAAATGAACACTGAAGCTTTCTTT. This gives the protein CASSKSFQMNTEAFF.

This clonotype turned up a few times. The chain couples TRBV6-1 to TRBJ2-2, with D possibly TRBD2 on 6 matching bases. The germline gives CDR1 MNHNS, CDR2 SASEGT. The CDR3 covers 13 residues. V dropped 7 bases and J dropped 6 bases, with 12 bases sitting between them. The CDR3 loop is CASTGGDPGELFF. For the CDR3, the DNA is TGTGCCAGCACGGGCGGGGATCCCGGGGAGCTGTTTTTT.

There are many counts of this clonotype. The chain carries TRBV11-3 and TRBJ2-7; 8 nucleotides match TRBD2. V lost 1 base and J lost 0; bases outside the gene matches: 5. The CDR3 extends over 16 amino acids. The V gene's germline CDR1 is SGHNT and CDR2 YENEEA. CDR3 DNA sequence: TGTGCCAGCAGCTTAGGAGGCGGGGGGAGCTCCTACGAGCAGTACTTC. This encodes CASSLGGGGSSYEQYF.

This clonotype was detected many times. The chain is built from TRBV6-1 and TRBJ1-1; TRBD1 is a possible D gene (5 bases). The ends were cut back, 7 bases at V and 4 bases at J, with 7 bases in the middle. The CDR3 runs 11 residues. Germline-derived CDR1 and CDR2 are MNHNS and SASEGT. In DNA form, the CDR3 reads TGTGCCAGCACTGGGGGCACTGAAGCTTTCTTT. It yields the protein CASTGGTEAFF.

The V and J genes are TRBV7-2 and TRBJ1-1, with D maybe TRBD1 (5 bases). CDR1 SGHTA and CDR2 FQGNSA come from the germline V gene. V was pared by 0 bases and J by 5 bases, with 13 bases between. The CDR3 contains 15 residues. CDR3: CASSLAGRVVTEAFF. DNA for the CDR3: TGTGCCAGCAGCTTAGCGGGCAGGGTAGTGACTGAAGCTTTCTTT.

This clonotype was found many times. This chain uses TRBV7-9 with TRBJ1-2; D not resolved. This CDR3 contains 16 residues. The V gene's germline CDR1 is SEHNR and CDR2 FQNEAQ (reference sequence). Trimming shortened V by 0 bases and J by 4 bases, and 15 bases separated the two germline ends. The chain's CDR3 is CASSLAQGIHGYGYTF. CDR3 sequence (DNA): TGTGCCAGCAGCTTAGCACAAGGAATTCATGGCTATGGCTACACCTTC. Supplemented by reference TRBV7-9 and TRBJ1-2, the full variable domain reads DTGVSQNPRHKITKRGQNVTFRCDPISEHNRLYWYRQTLGQGPEFLTYFQNEAQLEKSRLLSDRFSAERPKGSFSTLEIQRTEQGDSAMYLCASSLAQGIHGYGYTFGSGTRLTVV.

V gene TRBV3-1 combines with J gene TRBJ2-7; 8 bases line up with TRBD1. Per the germline V gene, CDR1 is LGHDT and CDR2 is YNNKEL (reference sequence). The CDR3 extends over 16 amino acids. V was clipped by 4 bases and J by 3 bases; unmatched bases: 11. Here the CDR3 reads CASSPRRPDRGYEQYF. In nucleotides, the CDR3 is TGTGCCAGCAGCCCGCGACGACCTGACAGGGGCTACGAGCAGTACTTC.

V and J are TRBV10-3 and TRBJ2-7, with 8 bases aligning to TRBD1. CDR1 and CDR2 from the germline V gene are ENHRY and SYGVKD. With V trimmed by 6 bases and J by 2 bases, 6 bases remained unmatched. CDR3 length equals 14 residues. CDR3 region: CAIRETGDTYEQYF. CDR3 sequence (DNA): TGTGCCATCAGGGAGACAGGGGATACCTACGAGCAGTACTTC.